Listed below are T cell receptor beta chains from one sample, sequenced in a study of monozygotic twins with inflammatory bowel disease. TCRdb reanalyzed the 5' RACE reads and collapses them to one entry per CDR3 protein, without DNA. This table holds over 150,000 distinct CDR3 sequences. Sequenced material: blood. These receptors were collected from a human donor with ulcerative colitis or Crohn's disease, or a healthy co-twin of an affected twin (not recorded which). The CDR3 runs from the conserved cysteine through the conserved F or W. The order of the fields is CDR3 protein, V gene, J gene.

CDR3: CASSFWEWVREKLFF
V: TRBV12-3/TRBV12-4
J: TRBJ1-4

CDR3: CASSPMREGHYEQYF
V: TRBV13
J: TRBJ2-7

CDR3: CSVGLMRQGDTEAFF
V: TRBV29-1
J: TRBJ1-1

CDR3: CATSDAGREPYEQYF
V: TRBV24-1
J: TRBJ2-7

CDR3: CASSTTAGADPYNEQFF
V: TRBV12-3/TRBV12-4
J: TRBJ2-1

CDR3: CASSQVYSGDSPLHF
V: TRBV4-3
J: TRBJ1-6

CDR3: CATSREGGQPQHF
V: TRBV15
J: TRBJ1-5

CDR3: CASSPQEDTEAFF
V: TRBV18
J: TRBJ1-1

CDR3: CASSFSWGTDTQYF
V: TRBV7-6
J: TRBJ2-3

CDR3: CSVGGSGQETQYF
V: TRBV29-1
J: TRBJ2-5

CDR3: CSAETGWGSSPLHF
V: TRBV20-1
J: TRBJ1-6

CDR3: CSAEPGLAGPSTYEQYF
V: TRBV20-1
J: TRBJ2-7

CDR3: CASSKDWNTEAFF
V: TRBV7-3
J: TRBJ1-1

CDR3: CASSLRNEQYF
V: TRBV13
J: TRBJ2-7

CDR3: CSVERGQGFEAFF
V: TRBV29-1
J: TRBJ1-1

CDR3: CASSPHGTGVGELFF
V: TRBV28
J: TRBJ2-2

CDR3: CATSDPTPGPNGYGYTF
V: TRBV24-1
J: TRBJ1-2

CDR3: CSGTGLAGENEQFF
V: TRBV29-1
J: TRBJ2-1

CDR3: CASGGQASYYEQYF
V: TRBV9
J: TRBJ2-7

CDR3: CASSERGSASYNEQFF
V: TRBV6-4
J: TRBJ2-1

CDR3: CASPSGQGDSNSPLHF
V: TRBV2
J: TRBJ1-6

CDR3: CASSLNGGAGDEQFF
V: TRBV7-2
J: TRBJ2-1

CDR3: CASSPGQGLIEQFF
V: TRBV6-2/TRBV6-3
J: TRBJ2-1

CDR3: CASRLVHEAFF
V: TRBV6-2/TRBV6-3
J: TRBJ1-1

CDR3: CASSLSAPGELFF
V: TRBV9
J: TRBJ2-2

CDR3: CASSQDTSPSGYTF
V: TRBV4-3
J: TRBJ1-2

CDR3: CASSLLGGFGETQYF
V: TRBV5-1
J: TRBJ2-5

CDR3: CASSHALRGLGSYNEQFF
V: TRBV4-3
J: TRBJ2-1

CDR3: CASSLYTSSETQYF
V: TRBV5-6
J: TRBJ2-5

CDR3: CASSLLAGGVTGELFF
V: TRBV6-5
J: TRBJ2-2

CDR3: CASSPRRNSNQPQHF
V: TRBV12-3/TRBV12-4
J: TRBJ1-5

CDR3: CASSYSLAPGDEQFF
V: TRBV6-5
J: TRBJ2-1

CDR3: CASSLRFPENLYNEQFF
V: TRBV5-1
J: TRBJ2-1

CDR3: CAPERSGGSTEAFF
V: TRBV7-9
J: TRBJ1-1

CDR3: CASRNRREGENSPLHF
V: TRBV12-3/TRBV12-4
J: TRBJ1-6

CDR3: CASSQRLMDRATNEKLFF
V: TRBV4-2
J: TRBJ1-4

CDR3: CATTGTGTDTQYF
V: TRBV24-1
J: TRBJ2-3